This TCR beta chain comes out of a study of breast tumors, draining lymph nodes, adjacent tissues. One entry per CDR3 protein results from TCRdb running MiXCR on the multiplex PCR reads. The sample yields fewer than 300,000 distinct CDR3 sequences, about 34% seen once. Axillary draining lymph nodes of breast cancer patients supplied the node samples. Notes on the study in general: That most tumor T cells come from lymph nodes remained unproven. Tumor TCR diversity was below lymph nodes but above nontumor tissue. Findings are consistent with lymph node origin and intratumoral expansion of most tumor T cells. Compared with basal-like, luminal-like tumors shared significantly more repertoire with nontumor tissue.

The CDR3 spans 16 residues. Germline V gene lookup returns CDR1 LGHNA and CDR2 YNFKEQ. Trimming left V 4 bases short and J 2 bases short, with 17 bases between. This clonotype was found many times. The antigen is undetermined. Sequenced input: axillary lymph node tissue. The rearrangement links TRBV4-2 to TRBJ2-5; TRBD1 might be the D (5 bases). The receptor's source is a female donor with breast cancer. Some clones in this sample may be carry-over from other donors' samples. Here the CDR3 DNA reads TGTGCCAGCAGCCGGGCGTTGAGGCAGGGACAAGAGACCCAGTACTTC. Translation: CASSRALRQGQETQYF.